The present T cell receptor beta chain was sequenced within a study of identifying expanded T cells in peripheral blood. During the collection period, no donor immune events like infections were recorded. Details on this clone: Its antigen is not known.

Germline loops: CDR1 SGHNT, CDR2 YENEEA. There are 14 residues in the CDR3. Trimming took off 1 base at V and 4 bases at J, with 10 bases between the two ends. Study-wide findings and caveats: Clone count variance between roughly 2-week samples rose with total template count. Over two and four weeks, about 16.4 and 19 clones changed, versus around 1.2 between replicates.

The method was immunoSEQ multiplex PCR; TCRdb's version includes in-frame clones alone and lacks a portion of them. The repertoire holds nearly 60,000 clones, with roughly nine tenths as singletons. The source of this sequence is a person aged 18 to 75 in good health. This rearrangement joins TRBV11-3 to TRBJ2-5; the D gene is possibly TRBD2 (7 bases). Sequenced input: blood. The DNA for the CDR3 is TGTGCCAGCAGCTTAGGCGGGGGCGCAGAGACCCAGTACTTC. Translated: CASSLGGGAETQYF.